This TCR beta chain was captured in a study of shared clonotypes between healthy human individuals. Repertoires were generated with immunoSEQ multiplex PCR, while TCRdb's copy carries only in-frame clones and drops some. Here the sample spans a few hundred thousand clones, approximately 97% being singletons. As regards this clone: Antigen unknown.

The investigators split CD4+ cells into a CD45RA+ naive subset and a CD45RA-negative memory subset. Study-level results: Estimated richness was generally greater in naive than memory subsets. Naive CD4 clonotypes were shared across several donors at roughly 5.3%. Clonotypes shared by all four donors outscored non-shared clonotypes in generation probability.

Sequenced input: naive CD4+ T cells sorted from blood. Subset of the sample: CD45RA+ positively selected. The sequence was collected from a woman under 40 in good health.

The CDR3 spells CASSYLGGTEAFF. The CDR3 region has the DNA TGTGCCAGCAGTTACTTGGGCGGCACTGAAGCTTTCTTT. J is TRBJ1-1 and V is TRBV6-5; D gene ambiguous. Between the trimmed V and J ends, which lost 1 base and 4 bases, there was a span of 7 bases. The CDR3 runs to 13 residues. CDR1 and CDR2 from the germline V gene are MNHEY and SVGAGI.